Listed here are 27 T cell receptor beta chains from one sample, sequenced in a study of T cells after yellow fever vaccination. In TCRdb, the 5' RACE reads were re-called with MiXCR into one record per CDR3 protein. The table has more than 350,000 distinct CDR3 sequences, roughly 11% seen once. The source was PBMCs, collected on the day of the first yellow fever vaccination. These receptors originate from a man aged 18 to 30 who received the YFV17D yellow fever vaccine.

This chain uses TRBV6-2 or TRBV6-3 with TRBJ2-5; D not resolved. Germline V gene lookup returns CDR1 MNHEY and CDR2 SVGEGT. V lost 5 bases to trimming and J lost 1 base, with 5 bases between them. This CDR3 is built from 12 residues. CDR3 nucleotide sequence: TGTGCCAGCAGTAACCGCCAAGAGACCCAGTACTTC. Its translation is CASSNRQETQYF.

The CDR3 coding sequence is TGCAGTGCTAGACTGGACAGGGTGAATACGCAGTATTTT. This gives the protein CSARLDRVNTQYF. This chain joins TRBV20-1 and TRBJ2-3, with TRBD1 matching over 8 bases. The CDR3 length is 13 residues. CDR1 DFQATT and CDR2 SNEGSKA come from the germline V gene (reference sequence). The V segment lost 2 bases and the J segment 7 bases; nucleotides outside the gene matches: 5.

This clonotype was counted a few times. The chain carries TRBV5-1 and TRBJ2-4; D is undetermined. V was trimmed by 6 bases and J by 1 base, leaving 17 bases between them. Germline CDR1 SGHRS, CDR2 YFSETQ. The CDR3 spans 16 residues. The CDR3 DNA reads TGCGCCAGCACTCCCGCCCCGGCGCGGGCCAAAAACATTCAGTACTTC. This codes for CASTPAPARAKNIQYF.

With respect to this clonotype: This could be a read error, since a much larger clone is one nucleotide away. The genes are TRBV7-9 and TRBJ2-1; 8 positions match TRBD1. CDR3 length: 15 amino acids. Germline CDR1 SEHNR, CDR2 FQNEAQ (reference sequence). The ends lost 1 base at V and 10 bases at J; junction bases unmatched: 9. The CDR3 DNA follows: TGTGCCAGCAGCTTAGTGGGACAGGCGGGCCCAGAGCAGTTCTTC. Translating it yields CASSLVGQAGPEQFF.

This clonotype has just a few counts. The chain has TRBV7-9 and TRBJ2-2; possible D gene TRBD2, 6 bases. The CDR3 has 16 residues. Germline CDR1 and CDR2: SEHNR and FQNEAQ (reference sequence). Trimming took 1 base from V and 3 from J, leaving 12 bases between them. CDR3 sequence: CASSLGPRDYTGELFF. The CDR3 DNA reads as TGTGCCAGCAGCTTAGGTCCAAGGGACTACACCGGGGAGCTGTTTTTT.

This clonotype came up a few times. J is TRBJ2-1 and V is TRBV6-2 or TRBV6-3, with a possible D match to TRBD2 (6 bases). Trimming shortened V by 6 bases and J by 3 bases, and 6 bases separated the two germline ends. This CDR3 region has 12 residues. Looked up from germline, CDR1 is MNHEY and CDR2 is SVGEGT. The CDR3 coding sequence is TGTGCCAGCAGGGGACTCTACAATGAGCAGTTCTTC. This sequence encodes CASRGLYNEQFF.

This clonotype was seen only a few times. The CDR3 region is CASSSPGTSTDTQYF. The CDR3 DNA reads TGTGCCAGCAGCTCACCCGGGACTAGCACAGATACGCAGTATTTT. The V and J genes are TRBV7-2 and TRBJ2-3, with D tentatively TRBD2 (6 bases). Trimming pared 4 bases from V and 0 bases from J, leaving 11 bases between. This CDR3 comprises 15 residues. CDR1 and CDR2 (germline): SGHTA, FQGNSA.

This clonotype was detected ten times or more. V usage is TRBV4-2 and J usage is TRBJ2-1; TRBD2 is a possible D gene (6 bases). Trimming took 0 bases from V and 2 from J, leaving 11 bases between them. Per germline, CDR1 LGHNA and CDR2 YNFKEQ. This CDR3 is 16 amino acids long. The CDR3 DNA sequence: TGTGCCAGCAGCCAAGATTCCCCGGGAGCCTACAATGAGCAGTTCTTC. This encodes CASSQDSPGAYNEQFF.

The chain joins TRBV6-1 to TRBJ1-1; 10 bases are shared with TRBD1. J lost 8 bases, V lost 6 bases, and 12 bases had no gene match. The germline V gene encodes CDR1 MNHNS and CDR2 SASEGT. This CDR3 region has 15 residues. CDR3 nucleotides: TGTGCCAGCAGACGACGTGACAGGGGGCTCATGGAAGCTTTCTTT. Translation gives CASRRRDRGLMEAFF.

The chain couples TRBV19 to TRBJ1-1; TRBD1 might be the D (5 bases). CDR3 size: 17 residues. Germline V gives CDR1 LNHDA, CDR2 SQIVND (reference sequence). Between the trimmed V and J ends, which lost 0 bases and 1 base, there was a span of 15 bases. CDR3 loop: CASSIDRRGATNTEAFF. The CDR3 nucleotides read TGTGCCAGTAGTATAGATCGGCGTGGGGCCACGAACACTGAAGCTTTCTTT.

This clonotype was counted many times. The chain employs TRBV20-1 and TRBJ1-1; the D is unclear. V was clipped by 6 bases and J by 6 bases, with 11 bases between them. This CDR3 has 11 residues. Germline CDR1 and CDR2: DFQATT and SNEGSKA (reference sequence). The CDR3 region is CSAVENPEAFF. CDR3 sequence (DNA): TGCAGTGCCGTGGAGAATCCTGAAGCTTTCTTT.

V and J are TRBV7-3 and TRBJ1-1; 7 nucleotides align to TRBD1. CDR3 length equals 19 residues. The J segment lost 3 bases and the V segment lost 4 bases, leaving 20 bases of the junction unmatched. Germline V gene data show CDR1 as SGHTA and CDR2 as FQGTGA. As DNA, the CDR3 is TGTGCCAGCAGCTCACGCACGACCAAAGTACAGGGGTCCCACACTGAAGCTTTCTTT. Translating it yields CASSSRTTKVQGSHTEAFF.

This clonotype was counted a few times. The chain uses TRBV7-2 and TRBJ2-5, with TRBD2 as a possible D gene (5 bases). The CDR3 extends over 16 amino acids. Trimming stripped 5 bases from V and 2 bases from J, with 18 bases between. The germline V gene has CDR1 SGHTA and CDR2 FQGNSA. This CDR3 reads CASSPFASGEQETQYF. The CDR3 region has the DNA TGTGCCAGCAGCCCTTTTGCCAGCGGAGAACAAGAGACCCAGTACTTC.

This CDR3 is CASSVAPDRVDEQYF. CDR3 coding DNA: TGTGCCAGCAGCGTAGCCCCGGACAGGGTCGACGAGCAGTACTTC. The chain is built from TRBV9 and TRBJ2-7; 8 nucleotides match TRBD1. With V trimmed by 0 bases and J by 5 bases, 7 bases remained unmatched. This CDR3 comprises 15 residues. CDR1 and CDR2 (germline): SGDLS, YYNGEE.

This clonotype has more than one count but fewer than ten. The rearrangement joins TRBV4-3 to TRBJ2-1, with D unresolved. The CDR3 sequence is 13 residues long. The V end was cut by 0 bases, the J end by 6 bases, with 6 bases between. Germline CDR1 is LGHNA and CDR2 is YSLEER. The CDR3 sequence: CASSQELGNEQFF. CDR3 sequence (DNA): TGCGCCAGCAGCCAAGAATTGGGCAATGAGCAGTTCTTC.

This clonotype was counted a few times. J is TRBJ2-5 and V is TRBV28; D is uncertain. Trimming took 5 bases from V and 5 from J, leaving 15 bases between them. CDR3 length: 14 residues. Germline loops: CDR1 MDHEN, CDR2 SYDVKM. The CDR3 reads CASSPKPMEETQYF. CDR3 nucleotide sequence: TGTGCCAGCAGTCCGAAGCCTATGGAGGAGACCCAGTACTTC.

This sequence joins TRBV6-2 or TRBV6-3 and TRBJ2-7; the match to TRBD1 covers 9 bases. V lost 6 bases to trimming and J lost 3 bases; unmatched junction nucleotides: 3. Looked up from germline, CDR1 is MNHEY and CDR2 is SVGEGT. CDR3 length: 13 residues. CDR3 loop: CASSRDRVYEQYV. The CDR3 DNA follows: TGTGCCAGCAGCCGGGACAGGGTCTACGAGCAGTACGTC.

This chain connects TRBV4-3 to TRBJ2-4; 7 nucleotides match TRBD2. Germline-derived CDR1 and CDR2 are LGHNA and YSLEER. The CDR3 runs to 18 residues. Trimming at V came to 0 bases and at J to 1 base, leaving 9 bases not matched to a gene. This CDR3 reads CASSQDLRGVGAKNIQYF. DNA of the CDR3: TGCGCCAGCAGCCAAGATTTACGGGGGGTAGGGGCCAAAAACATTCAGTACTTC.

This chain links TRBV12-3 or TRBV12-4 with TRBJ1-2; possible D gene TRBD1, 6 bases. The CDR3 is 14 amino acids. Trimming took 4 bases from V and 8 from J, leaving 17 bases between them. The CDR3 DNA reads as TGTGCCAGCAGTTGGGGCGAGCAGGGGATAGGCTACACCTTC. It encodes CASSWGEQGIGYTF.

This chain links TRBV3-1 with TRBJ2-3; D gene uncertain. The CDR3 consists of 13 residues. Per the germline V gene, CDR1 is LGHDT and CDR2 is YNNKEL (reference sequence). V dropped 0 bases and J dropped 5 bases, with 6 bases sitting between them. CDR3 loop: CASSQEWQDTQYF. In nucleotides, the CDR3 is TGTGCCAGCAGCCAAGAGTGGCAAGATACGCAGTATTTT.

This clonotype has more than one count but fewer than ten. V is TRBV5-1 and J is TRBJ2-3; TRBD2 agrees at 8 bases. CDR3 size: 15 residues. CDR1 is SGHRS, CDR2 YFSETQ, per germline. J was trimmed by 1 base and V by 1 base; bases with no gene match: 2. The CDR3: CASSLPGGGTDTQYF. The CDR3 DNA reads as TGCGCCAGCAGCTTGCCGGGGGGGGGCACAGATACGCAGTATTTT.

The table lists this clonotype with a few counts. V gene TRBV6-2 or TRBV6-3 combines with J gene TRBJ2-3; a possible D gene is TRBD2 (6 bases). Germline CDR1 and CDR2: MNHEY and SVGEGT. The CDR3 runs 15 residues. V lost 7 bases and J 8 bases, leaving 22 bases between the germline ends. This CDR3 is CASTPSRIAVRTQYF. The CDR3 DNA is TGTGCCAGCACCCCCTCAAGAATAGCGGTTCGTACGCAGTATTTT.

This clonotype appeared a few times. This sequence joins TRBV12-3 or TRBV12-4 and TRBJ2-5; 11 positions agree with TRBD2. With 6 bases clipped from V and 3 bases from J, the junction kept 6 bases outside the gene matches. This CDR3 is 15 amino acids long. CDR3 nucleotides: TGTGCCAGCAGCTGGCTAGCGGGGGGAAAAGAGACCCAGTACTTC. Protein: CASSWLAGGKETQYF.

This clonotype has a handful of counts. CDR3 amino acids: CASSPDRLSFPLHF. In DNA form, the CDR3 reads TGTGCCAGCAGTCCTGACAGGCTAAGCTTCCCCCTCCACTTT. The rearrangement uses TRBV6-1 and TRBJ1-6, with a weak D call TRBD1 (6 bases). Germline loops: CDR1 MNHNS, CDR2 SASEGT. Deletions cut 5 bases from V and 13 bases from J, with 18 bases between. This CDR3 has 14 residues.

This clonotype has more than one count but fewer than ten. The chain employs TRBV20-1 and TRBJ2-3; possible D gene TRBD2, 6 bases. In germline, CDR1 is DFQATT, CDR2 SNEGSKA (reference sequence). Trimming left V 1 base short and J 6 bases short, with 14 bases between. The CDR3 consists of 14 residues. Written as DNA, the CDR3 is TGCAGTGCTAGAGTGCCGGGGGTGAGGGATACGCAGTATTTT. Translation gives CSARVPGVRDTQYF.

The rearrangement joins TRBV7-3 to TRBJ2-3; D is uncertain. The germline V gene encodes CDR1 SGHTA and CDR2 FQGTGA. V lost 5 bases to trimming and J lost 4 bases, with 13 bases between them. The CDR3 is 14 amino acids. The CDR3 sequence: CASSLQSGADTQYF. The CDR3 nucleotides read TGTGCCAGCAGCCTCCAGTCCGGCGCAGATACGCAGTATTTT.

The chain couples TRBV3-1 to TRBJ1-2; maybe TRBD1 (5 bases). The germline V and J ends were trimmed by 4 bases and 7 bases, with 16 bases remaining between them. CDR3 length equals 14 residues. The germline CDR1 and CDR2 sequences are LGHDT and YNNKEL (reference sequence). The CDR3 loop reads CASSRHQGVGGYTF. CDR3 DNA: TGTGCCAGCAGCCGTCACCAGGGAGTCGGTGGCTACACCTTC.